This TCR beta chain was captured in a study of early T cells in non-severe SARS-CoV-2 infection. Individual cDNA molecules received unique molecular identifiers during library preparation. TCRdb re-called the 5' RACE reads through MiXCR, storing one row per CDR3 protein. The repertoire holds about 70,000 distinct CDR3 sequences, 10% seen once, with 15% to 17% in the top ten. This clonotype was seen a handful of times. Trimming took 6 bases from V and 2 from J, leaving 12 bases between them. Germline CDR1 MDHEN, CDR2 SYDVKM. The CDR3 runs to 14 residues. The chain couples TRBV28 to TRBJ2-3; the D is unclear. The source material was whole blood, sampled at baseline. The clonotype originates from an adult who was a healthcare worker with PCR-confirmed SARS-CoV-2 infection or an uninfected control (not recorded which). Here the CDR3 DNA reads TGTGCCAGCAGCCTCGGTACCCCCACAGATACGCAGTATTTT. Residues: CASSLGTPTDTQYF.